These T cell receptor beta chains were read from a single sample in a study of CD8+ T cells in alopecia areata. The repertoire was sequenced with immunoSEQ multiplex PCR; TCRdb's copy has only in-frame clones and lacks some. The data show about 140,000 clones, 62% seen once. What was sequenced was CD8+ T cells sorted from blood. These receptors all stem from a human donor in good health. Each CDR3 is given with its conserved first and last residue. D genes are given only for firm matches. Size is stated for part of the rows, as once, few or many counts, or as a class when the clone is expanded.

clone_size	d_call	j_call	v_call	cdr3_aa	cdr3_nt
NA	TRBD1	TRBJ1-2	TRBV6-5	CASSLNHDRVYGYTF	TGTGCCAGCAGCCTAAATCACGACAGGGTCTATGGCTACACCTTC
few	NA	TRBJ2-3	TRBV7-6	CASSLAAESTDTQYF	TGTGCCAGCAGCCTTGCCGCGGAGAGCACAGATACGCAGTATTTT
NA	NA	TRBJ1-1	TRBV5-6	CASSSGGLTYEAFF	TGTGCCAGCAGCTCGGGGGGTCTTACCTATGAAGCTTTCTTT
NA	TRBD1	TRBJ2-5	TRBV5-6	CASSFWTGQETQYF	TGTGCCAGCAGCTTTTGGACAGGGCAAGAGACCCAGTACTTC
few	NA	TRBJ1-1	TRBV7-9	CASSFLSAAFF	TGTGCCAGCAGCTTTCTCTCCGCAGCTTTCTTT
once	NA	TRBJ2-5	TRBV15	CATSRDKGGPQYF	TGTGCCACCAGCAGAGACAAGGGGGGACCCCAGTACTTC
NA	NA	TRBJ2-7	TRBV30	CAWSDPTGKSYEQYF	TGTGCCTGGAGTGACCCCACAGGGAAGTCCTACGAGCAGTACTTC
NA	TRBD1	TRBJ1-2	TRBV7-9	CASSFLEGANYGYTF	TGTGCCAGCAGCTTTCTGGAGGGGGCCAACTATGGCTACACCTTC
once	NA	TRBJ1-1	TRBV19	CASRPGNTEAFF	TGTGCCAGTAGGCCAGGAAACACTGAAGCTTTCTTT
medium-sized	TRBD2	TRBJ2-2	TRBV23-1	CARDGGLDLAGELFF	TGCGCCAGAGACGGGGGACTAGATCTTGCCGGGGAGCTGTTTTTT
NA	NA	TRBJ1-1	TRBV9	CASGAITEAFF	TGTGCCAGCGGGGCTATCACTGAAGCTTTCTTT
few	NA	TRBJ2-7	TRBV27	CASSSTVREQYF	TGTGCCAGCAGTTCGACAGTCCGCGAGCAGTACTTC
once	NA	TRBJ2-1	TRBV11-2	CASTGGNEQFF	TGTGCCAGCACCGGAGGTAATGAGCAGTTCTTC